Sequencing of this TCR beta chain was carried out in a study of CD4 T cells in relation to SARS-CoV-2 and coronaviruses. Overall study context: After roughly ten days of antigen culture, PBMC TCR beta CDR3s were sequenced. Negative control cultures got HIV-1 Nef peptides or no peptide.

TCRdb's copy holds only in-frame clones and misses some; the assay was immunoSEQ multiplex PCR. The profile shows some 30,000 clones, around three quarters of them singletons. Comments on this clone: No antigen is known for it.

CD4+ T cells from unexposed donors were obtained before the COVID-19 pandemic (2011-2018). CD4+ T cells were isolated from the cells after about ten days of culture. As cell numbers allowed, unexposed-donor CD4+ T cells faced SARS-CoV-2 S/N and four cold-coronavirus spikes. This TCR was recovered from a human donor in good health. The sequencing input was CD4+ T cells from PBMCs, cultured in vitro.

CDR3 loop: CASSLGLAGVYPTDTQYF. In DNA, the CDR3 is TGTGCCAGCAGCTTAGGACTAGCGGGAGTATACCCCACAGATACGCAGTATTTT. V gene TRBV7-3 combines with J gene TRBJ2-3; 13 bases map to TRBD2. The length of the CDR3 is 18 residues. Germline-derived CDR1 and CDR2 are SGHTA and FQGTGA. J was trimmed by 2 bases and V by 2 bases; bases with no gene match: 7.